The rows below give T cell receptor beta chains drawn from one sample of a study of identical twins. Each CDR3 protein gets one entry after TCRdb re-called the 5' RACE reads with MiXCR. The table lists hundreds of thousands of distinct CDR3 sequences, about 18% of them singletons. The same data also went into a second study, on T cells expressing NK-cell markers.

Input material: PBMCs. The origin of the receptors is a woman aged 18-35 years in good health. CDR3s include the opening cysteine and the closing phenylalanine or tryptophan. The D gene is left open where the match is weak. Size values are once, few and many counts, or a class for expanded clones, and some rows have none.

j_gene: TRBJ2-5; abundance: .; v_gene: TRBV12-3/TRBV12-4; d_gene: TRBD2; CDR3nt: TGTGCCAGCAGTTGGACTAGCGGGGGCAAAGAGACCCAGTACTTC; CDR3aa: CASSWTSGGKETQYF
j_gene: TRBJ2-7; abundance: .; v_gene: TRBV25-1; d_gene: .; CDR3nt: TGTGCCAGCAGTGAATATACCCGGGGGTCCTACGAGCAGTACTTC; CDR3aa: CASSEYTRGSYEQYF
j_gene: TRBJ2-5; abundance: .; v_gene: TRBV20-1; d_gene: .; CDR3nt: TGCAGTGCGAGACTCCACGAGACCCAGTACTTC; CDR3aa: CSARLHETQYF
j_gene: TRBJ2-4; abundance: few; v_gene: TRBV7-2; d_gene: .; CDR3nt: TGTGCCAGCAGCTTGGGCGGGGTAGCCAAAAACATTCAGTACTTC; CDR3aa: CASSLGGVAKNIQYF
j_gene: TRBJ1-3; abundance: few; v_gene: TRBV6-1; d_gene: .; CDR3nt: TGTGCCAGCAGGGAAAGACTTACCTCTGGAAACACCATATATTTT; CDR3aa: CASRERLTSGNTIYF
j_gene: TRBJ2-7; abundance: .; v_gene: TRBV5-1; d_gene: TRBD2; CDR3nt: TGCGCCAGCAGTCTTCCGGGACTATACGAGCAGTACTTC; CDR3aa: CASSLPGLYEQYF
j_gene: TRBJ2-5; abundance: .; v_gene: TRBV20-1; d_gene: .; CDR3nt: TGCAGTGCTGAGGACCCCTGGGTTAAAGAGACCCAGTACTTC; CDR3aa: CSAEDPWVKETQYF
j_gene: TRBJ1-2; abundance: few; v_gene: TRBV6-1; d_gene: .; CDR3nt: TGTGCCAGCAGTGACGGGACTCAGGACAACTATGGCTACACCTTC; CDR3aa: CASSDGTQDNYGYTF
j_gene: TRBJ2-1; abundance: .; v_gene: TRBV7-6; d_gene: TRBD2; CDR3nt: TGTGCCAGCAGCCTAGGGCTAGCGGGAGAGAATGAGCAGTTCTTC; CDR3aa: CASSLGLAGENEQFF
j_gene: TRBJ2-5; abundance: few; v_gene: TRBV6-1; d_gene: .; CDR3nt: TGTGCCAGCAGACGGGGGACAGCGCAAGAGACCCAGTACTTC; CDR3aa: CASRRGTAQETQYF
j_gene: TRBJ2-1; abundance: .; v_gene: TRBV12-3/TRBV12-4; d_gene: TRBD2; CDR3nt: TGTGCCAGCAGTGTGGCCGGGACTCGGGGGGAGTTCTTC; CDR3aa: CASSVAGTRGEFF
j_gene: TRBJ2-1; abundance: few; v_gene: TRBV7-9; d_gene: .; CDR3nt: TGTGCCAGCAGCTCCGTGAGAGGGCATGAGCAGTTCTTC; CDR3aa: CASSSVRGHEQFF
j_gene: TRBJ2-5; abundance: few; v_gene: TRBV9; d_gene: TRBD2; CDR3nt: TGTGCCAGCACCAGGGGACTAGAAGAGACCCAGTACTTC; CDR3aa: CASTRGLEETQYF
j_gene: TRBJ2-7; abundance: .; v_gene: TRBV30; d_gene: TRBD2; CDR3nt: TGTGCCTGGAGTCGACTAGCGGGAGCCTACGAGCAGTACTTC; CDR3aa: CAWSRLAGAYEQYF
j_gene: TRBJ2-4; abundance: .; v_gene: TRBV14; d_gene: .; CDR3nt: TGTGCCAGCAGCCAAGATCTCGGGGACAAAGCCAAAAACATTCAGTACTTC; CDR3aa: CASSQDLGDKAKNIQYF
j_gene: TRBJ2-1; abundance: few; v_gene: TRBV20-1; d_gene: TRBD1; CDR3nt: TGCAGTGCCGAACCGTGGACAGGTGGGCGTAATGAGCAGTTCTTC; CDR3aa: CSAEPWTGGRNEQFF
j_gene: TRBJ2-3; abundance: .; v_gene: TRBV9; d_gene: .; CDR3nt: TGTGCCAGCAGCCCAGGAGGAGGGGGGGATACGCAGTATTTT; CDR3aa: CASSPGGGGDTQYF
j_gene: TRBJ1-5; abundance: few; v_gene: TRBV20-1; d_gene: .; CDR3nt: TGCAGTGCTAGACGGGGCGCTAGCAATCAGCCCCAGCATTTT; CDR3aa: CSARRGASNQPQHF
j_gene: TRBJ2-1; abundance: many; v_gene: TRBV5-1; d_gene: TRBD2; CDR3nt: TGCGCCAGCAGCTTGATCGGGAGGTTTGGGGATGAGCAGTTCTTC; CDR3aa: CASSLIGRFGDEQFF
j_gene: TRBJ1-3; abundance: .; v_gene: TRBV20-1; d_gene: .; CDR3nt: TGCAGTGCTAGAGCCGGCTCCTCCTCTGGAAACACCATATATTTT; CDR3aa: CSARAGSSSGNTIYF
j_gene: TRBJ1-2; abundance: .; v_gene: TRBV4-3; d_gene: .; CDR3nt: TGCGCCAGCAGCCAAGAATGGGAACGTGTTGGCTACACCTTC; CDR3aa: CASSQEWERVGYTF
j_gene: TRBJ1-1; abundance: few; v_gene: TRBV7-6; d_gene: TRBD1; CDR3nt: TGTGCCAGCAGCTTAGGTGGGACAGGGGGCAAAGCTTTCTTT; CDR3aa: CASSLGGTGGKAFF
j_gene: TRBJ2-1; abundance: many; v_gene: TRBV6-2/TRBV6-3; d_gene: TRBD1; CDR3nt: TGTGCCAGCAGCCCCCGGGACAGGGAGCAGTTCTTC; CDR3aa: CASSPRDREQFF
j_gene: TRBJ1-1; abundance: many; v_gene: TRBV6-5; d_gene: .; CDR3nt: TGTGCCAGCAGTGGGCTAAACACTGAAGCTTTCTTT; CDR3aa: CASSGLNTEAFF
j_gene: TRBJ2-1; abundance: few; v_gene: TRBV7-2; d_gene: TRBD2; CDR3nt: TGTGCCAGCAAGGGACTAGATCTTAATGAGCAGTTCTTC; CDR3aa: CASKGLDLNEQFF
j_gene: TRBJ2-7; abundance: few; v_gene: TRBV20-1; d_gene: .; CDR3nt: TGCAGTGCTAGAGAAACAGCCTGGGAGCAGTACTTC; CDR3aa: CSARETAWEQYF